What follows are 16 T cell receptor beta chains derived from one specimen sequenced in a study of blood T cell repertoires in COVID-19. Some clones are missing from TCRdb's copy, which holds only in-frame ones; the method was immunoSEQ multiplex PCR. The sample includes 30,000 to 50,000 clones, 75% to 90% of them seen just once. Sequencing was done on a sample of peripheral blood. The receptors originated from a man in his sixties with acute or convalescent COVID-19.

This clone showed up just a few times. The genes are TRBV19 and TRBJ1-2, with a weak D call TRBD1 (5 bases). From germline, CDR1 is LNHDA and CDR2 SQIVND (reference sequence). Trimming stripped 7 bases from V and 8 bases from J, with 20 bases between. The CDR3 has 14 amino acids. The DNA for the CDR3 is TGTGCCAGTACCCCCCTGGGTGCGTCAGGGGGCTACACCTTC. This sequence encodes CASTPLGASGGYTF.

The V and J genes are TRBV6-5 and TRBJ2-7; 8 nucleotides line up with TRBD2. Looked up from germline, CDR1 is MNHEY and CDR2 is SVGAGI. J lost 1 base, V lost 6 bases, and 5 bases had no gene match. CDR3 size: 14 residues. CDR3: CASSLSGGSYEQYF. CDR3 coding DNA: TGTGCCAGCAGCCTCTCGGGGGGGTCCTACGAGCAGTACTTC.

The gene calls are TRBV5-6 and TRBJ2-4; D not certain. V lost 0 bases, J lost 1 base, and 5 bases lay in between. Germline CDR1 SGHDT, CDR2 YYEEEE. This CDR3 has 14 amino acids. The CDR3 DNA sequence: TGTGCCAGCAGCTTGGGGGCGGCCAAAAACATTCAGTACTTC. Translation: CASSLGAAKNIQYF.

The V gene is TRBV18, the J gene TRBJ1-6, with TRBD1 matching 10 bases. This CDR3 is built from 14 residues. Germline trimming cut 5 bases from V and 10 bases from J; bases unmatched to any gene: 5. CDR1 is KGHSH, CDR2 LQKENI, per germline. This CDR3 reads CASSTGTGVSPLHF. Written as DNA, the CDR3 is TGTGCCAGCTCAACCGGGACAGGGGTGTCACCCCTCCACTTT.

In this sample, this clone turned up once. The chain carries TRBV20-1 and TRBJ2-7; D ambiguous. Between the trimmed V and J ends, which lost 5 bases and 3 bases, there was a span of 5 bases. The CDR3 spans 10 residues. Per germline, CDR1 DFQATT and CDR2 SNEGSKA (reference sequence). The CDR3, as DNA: TGCAGTGCTGCGTACTACGAGCAGTACTTC. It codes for CSAAYYEQYF.

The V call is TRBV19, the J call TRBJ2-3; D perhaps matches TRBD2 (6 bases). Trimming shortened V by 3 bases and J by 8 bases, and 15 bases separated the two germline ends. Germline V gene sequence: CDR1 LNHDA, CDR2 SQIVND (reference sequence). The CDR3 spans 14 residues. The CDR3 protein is CASSIAAGKSTQYF. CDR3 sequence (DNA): TGTGCCAGTAGTATCGCGGCGGGGAAGAGTACGCAGTATTTT.

This CDR3 reads CASSPGGATNNSPLHF. The DNA for the CDR3 is TGTGCCAGCAGTCCCGGGGGGGCGACTAATAATTCACCCCTCCACTTT. This sequence joins TRBV2 and TRBJ1-6; TRBD1 is a possible D gene (6 bases). Germline assignment: CDR1 SNHLY and CDR2 FYNNEI. V dropped 5 bases and J dropped 5 bases, with 16 bases sitting between them. The CDR3 has 16 amino acids.

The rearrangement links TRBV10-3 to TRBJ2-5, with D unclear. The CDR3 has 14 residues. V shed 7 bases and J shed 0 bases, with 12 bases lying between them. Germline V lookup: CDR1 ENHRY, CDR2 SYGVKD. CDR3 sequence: CAIKRHSYQETQYF. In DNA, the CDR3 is TGTGCCATCAAAAGACATTCGTACCAAGAGACCCAGTACTTC.

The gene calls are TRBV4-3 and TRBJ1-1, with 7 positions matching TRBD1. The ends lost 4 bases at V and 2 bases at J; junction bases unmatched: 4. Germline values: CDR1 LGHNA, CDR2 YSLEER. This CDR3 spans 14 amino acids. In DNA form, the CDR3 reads TGCGCCAGCAGCCCCGGGACAGCCAACACTGAAGCTTTCTTT. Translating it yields CASSPGTANTEAFF.

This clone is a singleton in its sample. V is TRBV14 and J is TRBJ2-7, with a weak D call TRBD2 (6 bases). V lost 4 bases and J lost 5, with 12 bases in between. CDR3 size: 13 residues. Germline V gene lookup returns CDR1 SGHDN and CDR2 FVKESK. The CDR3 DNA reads TGTGCCAGCAGCCGGGCGGGGTGGCACGAGCAGTACTTC. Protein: CASSRAGWHEQYF.

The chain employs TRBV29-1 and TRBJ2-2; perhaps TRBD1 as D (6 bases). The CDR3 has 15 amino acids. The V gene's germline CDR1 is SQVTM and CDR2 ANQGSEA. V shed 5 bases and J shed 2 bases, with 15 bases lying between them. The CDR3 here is CSVTPTGRNTGELFF. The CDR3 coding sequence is TGCAGCGTTACCCCAACAGGGAGAAACACCGGGGAGCTGTTTTTT.

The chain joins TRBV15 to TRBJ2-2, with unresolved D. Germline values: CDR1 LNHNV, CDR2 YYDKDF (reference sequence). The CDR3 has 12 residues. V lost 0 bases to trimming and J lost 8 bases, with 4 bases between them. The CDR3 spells CATSRDAGELFF. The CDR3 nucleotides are TGTGCCACCAGCAGAGATGCGGGGGAGCTGTTTTTT.

The CDR3 nucleotides read TGTGCCACCAGCAGAGGCGGTCTTGGTGGCTACACCTTC. It specifies CATSRGGLGGYTF. The rearrangement uses TRBV15 and TRBJ1-2; D unclear. With 1 base removed from V and 7 bases from J, the gap between germline ends came to 10 bases. The CDR3 extends over 13 amino acids. Per germline, CDR1 LNHNV and CDR2 YYDKDF (reference sequence).

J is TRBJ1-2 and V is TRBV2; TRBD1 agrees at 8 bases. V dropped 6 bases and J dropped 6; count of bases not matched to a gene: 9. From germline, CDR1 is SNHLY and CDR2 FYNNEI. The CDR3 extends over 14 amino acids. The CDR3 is CASRTQGAQDGYTF. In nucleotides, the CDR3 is TGTGCCAGCAGAACCCAGGGGGCGCAAGATGGCTACACCTTC.

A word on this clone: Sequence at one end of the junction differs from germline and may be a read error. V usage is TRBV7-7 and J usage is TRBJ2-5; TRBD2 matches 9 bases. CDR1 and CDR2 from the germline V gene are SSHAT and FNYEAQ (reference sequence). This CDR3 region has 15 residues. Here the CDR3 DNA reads TGTGCTAGCACAAAGACTAGCGGCACACAAGAGACCCAGTACTTC. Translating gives CASTKTSGTQETQYF.

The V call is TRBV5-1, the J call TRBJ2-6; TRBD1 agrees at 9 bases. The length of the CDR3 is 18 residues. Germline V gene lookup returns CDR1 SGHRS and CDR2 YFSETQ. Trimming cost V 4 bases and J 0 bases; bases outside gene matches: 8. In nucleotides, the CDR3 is TGCGCCAGCAGCCCTCGGACAGGGGACCCCTCTGGGGCCAACGTCCTGACTTTC. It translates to CASSPRTGDPSGANVLTF. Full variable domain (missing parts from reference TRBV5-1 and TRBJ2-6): KAGVTQTPRYLIKTRGQQVTLSCSPISGHRSVSWYQQTPGQGLQFLFEYFSETQRNKGNFPGRFSGRQFSNSRSEMNVSTLELGDSALYLCASSPRTGDPSGANVLTFGAGSRLTVL.